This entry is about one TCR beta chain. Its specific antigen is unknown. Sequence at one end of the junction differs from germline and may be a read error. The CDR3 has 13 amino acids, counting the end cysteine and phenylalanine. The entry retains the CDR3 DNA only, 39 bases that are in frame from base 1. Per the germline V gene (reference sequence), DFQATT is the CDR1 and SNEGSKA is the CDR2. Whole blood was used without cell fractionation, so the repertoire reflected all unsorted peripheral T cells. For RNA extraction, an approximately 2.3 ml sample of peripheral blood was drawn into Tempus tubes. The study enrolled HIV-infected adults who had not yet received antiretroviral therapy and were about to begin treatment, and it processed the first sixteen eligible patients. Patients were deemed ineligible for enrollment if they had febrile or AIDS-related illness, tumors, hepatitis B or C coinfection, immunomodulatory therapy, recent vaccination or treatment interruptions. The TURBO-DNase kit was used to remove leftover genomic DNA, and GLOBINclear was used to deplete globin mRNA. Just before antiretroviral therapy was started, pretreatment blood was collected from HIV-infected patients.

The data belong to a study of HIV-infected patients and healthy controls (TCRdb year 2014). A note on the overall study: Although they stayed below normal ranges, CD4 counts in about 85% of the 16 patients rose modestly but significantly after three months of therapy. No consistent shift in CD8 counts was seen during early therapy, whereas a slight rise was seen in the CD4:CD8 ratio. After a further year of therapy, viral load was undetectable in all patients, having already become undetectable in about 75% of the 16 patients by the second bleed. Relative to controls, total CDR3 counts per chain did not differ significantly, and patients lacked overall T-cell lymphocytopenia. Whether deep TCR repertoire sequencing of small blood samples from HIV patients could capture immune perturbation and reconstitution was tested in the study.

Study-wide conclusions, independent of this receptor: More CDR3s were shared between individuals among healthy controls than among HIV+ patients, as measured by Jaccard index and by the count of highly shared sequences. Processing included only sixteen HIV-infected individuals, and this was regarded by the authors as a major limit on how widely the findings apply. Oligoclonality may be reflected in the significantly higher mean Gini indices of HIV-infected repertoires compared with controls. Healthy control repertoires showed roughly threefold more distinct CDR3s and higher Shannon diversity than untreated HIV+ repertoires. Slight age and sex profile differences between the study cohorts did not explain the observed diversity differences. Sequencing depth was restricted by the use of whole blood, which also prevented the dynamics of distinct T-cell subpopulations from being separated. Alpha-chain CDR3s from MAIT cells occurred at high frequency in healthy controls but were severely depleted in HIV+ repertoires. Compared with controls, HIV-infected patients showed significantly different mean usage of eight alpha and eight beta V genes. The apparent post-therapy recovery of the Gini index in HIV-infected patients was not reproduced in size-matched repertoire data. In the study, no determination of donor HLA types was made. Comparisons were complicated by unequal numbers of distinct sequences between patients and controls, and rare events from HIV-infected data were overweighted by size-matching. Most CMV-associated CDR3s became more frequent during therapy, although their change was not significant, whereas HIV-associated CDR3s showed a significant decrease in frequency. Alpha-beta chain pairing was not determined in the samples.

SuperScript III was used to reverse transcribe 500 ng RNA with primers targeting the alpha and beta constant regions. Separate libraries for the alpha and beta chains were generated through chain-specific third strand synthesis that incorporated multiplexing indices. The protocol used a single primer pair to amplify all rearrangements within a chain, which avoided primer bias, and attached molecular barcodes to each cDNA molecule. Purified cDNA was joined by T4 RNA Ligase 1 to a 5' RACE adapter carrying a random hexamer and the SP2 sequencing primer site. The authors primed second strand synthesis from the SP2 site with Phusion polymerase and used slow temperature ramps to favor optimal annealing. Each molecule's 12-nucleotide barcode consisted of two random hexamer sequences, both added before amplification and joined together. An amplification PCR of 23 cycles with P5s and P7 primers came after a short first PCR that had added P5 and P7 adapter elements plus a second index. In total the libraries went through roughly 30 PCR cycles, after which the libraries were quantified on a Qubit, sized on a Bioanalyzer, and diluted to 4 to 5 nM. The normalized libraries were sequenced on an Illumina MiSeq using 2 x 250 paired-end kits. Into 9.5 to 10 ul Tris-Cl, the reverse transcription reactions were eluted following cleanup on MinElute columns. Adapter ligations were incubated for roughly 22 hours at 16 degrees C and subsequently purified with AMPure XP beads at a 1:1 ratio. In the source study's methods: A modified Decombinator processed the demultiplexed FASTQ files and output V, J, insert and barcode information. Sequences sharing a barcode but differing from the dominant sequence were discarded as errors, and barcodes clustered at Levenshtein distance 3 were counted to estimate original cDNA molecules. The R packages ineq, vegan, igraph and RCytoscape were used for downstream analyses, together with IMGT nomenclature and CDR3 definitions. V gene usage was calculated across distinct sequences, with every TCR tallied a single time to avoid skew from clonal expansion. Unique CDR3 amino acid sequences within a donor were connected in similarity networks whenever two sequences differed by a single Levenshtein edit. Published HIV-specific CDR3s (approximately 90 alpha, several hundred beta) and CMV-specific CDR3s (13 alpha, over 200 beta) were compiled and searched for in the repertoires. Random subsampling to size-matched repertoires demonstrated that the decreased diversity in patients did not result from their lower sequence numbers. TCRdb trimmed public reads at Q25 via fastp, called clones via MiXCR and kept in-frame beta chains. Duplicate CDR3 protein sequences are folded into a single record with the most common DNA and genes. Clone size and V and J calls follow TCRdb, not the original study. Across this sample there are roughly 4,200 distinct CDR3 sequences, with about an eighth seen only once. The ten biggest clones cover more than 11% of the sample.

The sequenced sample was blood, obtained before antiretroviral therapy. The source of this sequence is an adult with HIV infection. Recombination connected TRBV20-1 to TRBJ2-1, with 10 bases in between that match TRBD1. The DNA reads TGCAGTGATACGGGACAGGGGAGAAATGAGAAGTTCTTC. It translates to CSDTGQGRNEKFF.